These 15 T cell receptor beta chains share one sample of origin, sequenced in a study of human T cells and chemical hapten exposure. Unfractionated whole blood yielded total RNA. Each CDR3 protein is one row after TCRdb ran MiXCR on the 5' RACE reads. The sample lists 110,000 or so distinct CDR3 sequences, approximately 20% occurring once. These receptors were collected from a human donor in good health.

This clonotype was counted at least ten times. J is TRBJ1-3 and V is TRBV6-5; TRBD1 is a possible D gene (6 bases). The V gene lost 0 bases and the J gene lost 0 bases, with 9 bases spanning the gap. The CDR3 is 16 amino acids. Germline CDR1 MNHEY, CDR2 SVGAGI. CDR3 coding DNA: TGTGCCAGCAGTTACTCCCGGGACAACTCTGGAAACACCATATATTTT. Its translation is CASSYSRDNSGNTIYF.

The rearrangement uses TRBV29-1 and TRBJ2-7; TRBD2 agrees at 7 bases. Germline-derived CDR1 and CDR2 are SQVTM and ANQGSEA. The CDR3 is 13 amino acids. The ends lost 4 bases at V and 2 bases at J; junction bases unmatched: 5. CDR3 in DNA: TGCAGCGTTGGGGGGAGGGGTACCTACGAGCAGTACTTC. Protein: CSVGGRGTYEQYF.

This clonotype occurred a few times. This chain uses TRBV5-1 with TRBJ2-1; 9 nucleotides match TRBD2. The junction had 7 bases not matched to a gene; V was cut back by 1 base and J by 5 bases. Germline values: CDR1 SGHRS, CDR2 YFSETQ. The length of the CDR3 is 16 residues. For the CDR3, the DNA is TGCGCCAGCAGCTTGTCTTCTAGCGGGATCAACAATGAGCAGTTCTTC. Translating gives CASSLSSSGINNEQFF. Supplemented by reference TRBV5-1 and TRBJ2-1, the full variable domain reads KAGVTQTPRYLIKTRGQQVTLSCSPISGHRSVSWYQQTPGQGLQFLFEYFSETQRNKGNFPGRFSGRQFSNSRSEMNVSTLELGDSALYLCASSLSSSGINNEQFFGPGTRLTVL.

This rearrangement joins TRBV28 to TRBJ2-4; D ambiguous. CDR3 length: 16 residues. V lost 6 bases to trimming and J lost 0 bases, with 15 bases between them. Germline V CDR1 and CDR2: MDHEN, SYDVKM. The CDR3 DNA sequence: TGTGCCAGCAGCTCCCCGGCTATCCTAGCCAAAAACATTCAGTACTTC. This translates into CASSSPAILAKNIQYF.

This clonotype was seen a few times. The chain has TRBV29-1 and TRBJ2-7; either TRBD1 or TRBD2 may supply D (5 bases each). The CDR3 loop spans 11 amino acids. Trimming left V 3 bases short and J 9 bases short, with 12 bases between. Per the germline V gene, CDR1 is SQVTM and CDR2 is ANQGSEA. This CDR3 reads CSVEGAGRQYF. The CDR3 nucleotides read TGCAGCGTTGAGGGCGCAGGGAGGCAGTACTTC.

The chain links TRBV9 to TRBJ2-5, with D unresolved. CDR3 length: 14 residues. Trimming pared 4 bases from V and 2 bases from J, leaving 12 bases between. Germline V gene lookup returns CDR1 SGDLS and CDR2 YYNGEE. CDR3 sequence reads: CASSSGYLQETQYF. Here the CDR3 DNA reads TGTGCCAGCAGCTCGGGCTACCTACAAGAGACCCAGTACTTC.

This clonotype turned up a few times. V is TRBV4-1 and J is TRBJ2-1; D is possibly TRBD2 (5 bases). V gave up 3 bases and J gave up 0 bases, with 12 bases separating them. This CDR3 comprises 16 residues. CDR1 MGHRA and CDR2 YSYEKL come from the germline V gene. CDR3 nucleotides: TGCGCCAGCAGCCAGGAGACTACCAGCTCCTACAATGAGCAGTTCTTC. Amino acids: CASSQETTSSYNEQFF.

V usage is TRBV14 and J usage is TRBJ1-1; D ambiguous. Germline-derived CDR1 and CDR2 are SGHDN and FVKESK. Trimming stripped 2 bases from V and 1 base from J, with 11 bases between. CDR3 length equals 15 residues. The CDR3 nucleotides read TGTGCCAGCAGCCAAAGGAGCGGAAGGAACACTGAAGCTTTCTTT. It encodes CASSQRSGRNTEAFF.

This rearrangement joins TRBV2 to TRBJ2-2; TRBD1 agrees at 7 bases. Trimming cost V 8 bases and J 4 bases; bases outside gene matches: 13. Looked up from germline, CDR1 is SNHLY and CDR2 is FYNNEI. This CDR3 contains 16 residues. The CDR3 here is CASRGQAPGSTGELFF. DNA for the CDR3: TGTGCCAGCCGAGGACAGGCCCCAGGATCCACCGGGGAGCTGTTTTTT.

This clonotype was counted between two and nine times. Here the CDR3 DNA reads TGTGCCAGCAGTGAAGAGGCGGGAGGCGGGTATGAGCAGTTCTTC. This codes for CASSEEAGGGYEQFF. The chain is built from TRBV2 and TRBJ2-1; 8 nucleotides line up with TRBD2. CDR1 is SNHLY, CDR2 FYNNEI, per germline. The V segment lost 1 base and the J segment 8 bases; nucleotides outside the gene matches: 7. This CDR3 is 15 amino acids long.

The CDR3 spells CASSQEAGQETQYF. The CDR3 nucleotides read TGCGCCAGCAGCCAAGAGGCGGGGCAAGAGACCCAGTACTTC. The J gene is TRBJ2-5, the V gene TRBV4-1, with TRBD2 as a possible D gene (6 bases). Germline assignment: CDR1 MGHRA and CDR2 YSYEKL. The CDR3 loop spans 14 amino acids. The V end lost 0 bases, the J end lost 2 bases, and 7 bases lay between the germline ends.

In this sample, this clonotype turned up a few times. The V and J genes are TRBV18 and TRBJ2-4, with D tentatively TRBD2 (5 bases). Trimming stripped 2 bases from V and 5 bases from J, with 10 bases between. Germline V gene sequence: CDR1 KGHSH, CDR2 LQKENI. The CDR3 length is 14 residues. The CDR3 DNA reads TGTGCCAGCTCACCAGAGGGTCGGGAAAACATTCAGTACTTC. Its translation is CASSPEGRENIQYF.

This clonotype was detected a few times. The chain joins TRBV12-3 or TRBV12-4 to TRBJ1-6, with unresolved D. The germline V and J ends were trimmed by 6 bases and 7 bases, with 4 bases remaining between them. CDR3 size: 11 residues. CDR3 DNA sequence: TGTGCCAGCAGCGCCAATTCACCCCTCCACTTT. It encodes CASSANSPLHF.

This clonotype was detected only a few times. For the CDR3, the DNA is TGTGCCAGCACCCCGGGACAGGGGGGGCTGGATTGGGGCGGGGAGCTGTTTTTT. Its protein is CASTPGQGGLDWGGELFF. The chain has TRBV12-3 or TRBV12-4 and TRBJ2-2, with 11 bases matching TRBD1. This CDR3 region has 18 residues. The trim removed 7 bases at V and 7 bases at J, leaving 17 bases unmatched.

The chain uses TRBV10-3 and TRBJ2-3; D is perhaps TRBD1 or TRBD2 (7 bases each). Trimming left V 10 bases short and J 1 base short, with 12 bases between. The germline V gene encodes CDR1 ENHRY and CDR2 SYGVKD. The CDR3 is made up of 13 amino acids. The CDR3: CATSGGGTDTQYF. CDR3 sequence (DNA): TGTGCCACCTCAGGGGGGGGCACAGATACGCAGTATTTT.